These 27 T cell receptor beta chains were all obtained from the same sample, sequenced in a study of beta chain features in type 1 diabetes (dated by TCRdb to 2017 to 2018). Libraries were prepared through the immunoSEQ multiplex PCR assay. The entire isolated RNA was reverse transcribed using the High Capacity cDNA Reverse Transcription Kit, and thus expressed TCRB transcripts were sequenced. The table was pulled from immuneACCESS by TCRdb, which kept in-frame rearrangements only. Such tables lose some clones; where checked, under half of the loss comes from unresolved V genes, and the rest has no known cause. In this sample the table shows hundreds of thousands of clones, over 12% of which occur a single time. The ten largest make up just under 0.04% of the sample. Paper-wide results and their limitations: Type 1 diabetes patients showed a moderate but significant shortening of TCRB CDR3 length in all four CD4+ subsets.

These receptors have no identified antigens. The sequencing sample was made of naive CD4+ T cells from blood. Interpreted using the paper, the cell subset or site label stands for: true naive CD4+ T cells. These receptors all stem from a man aged 18 to 30 with type 1 diabetes.

J is TRBJ2-6 and V is TRBV28, with 7 bases lining up with TRBD1. CDR1 is MDHEN, CDR2 SYDVKM, per germline. The CDR3 length is 17 residues. V lost 6 bases to trimming and J lost 0 bases; unmatched junction nucleotides: 8. CDR3 bases: TGTGCCAGCAGCCCGGGACAGCCGTACTCTGGGGCCAACGTCCTGACTTTC. Its translation is CASSPGQPYSGANVLTF.

The rearrangement links TRBV7-2 to TRBJ2-1; no firm D call. V lost 4 bases, J lost 6 bases, and 13 bases lay in between. Germline loops: CDR1 SGHTA, CDR2 FQGNSA. The length of the CDR3 is 14 residues. The CDR3 DNA sequence: TGTGCCAGCAGCTCCCAGCCCACGGGCAATGAGCAGTTCTTC. Amino acids: CASSSQPTGNEQFF.

This chain joins TRBV15 and TRBJ2-7; D remains unclear. Germline V CDR1 and CDR2: LNHNV, YYDKDF (reference sequence). The V end lost 6 bases, the J end lost 6 bases, and 15 bases lay between the germline ends. This CDR3 spans 13 amino acids. DNA for the CDR3: TGTGCCACCAGGGTCCTAACGGCTGGCGAGCAGTACTTC. The encoded protein is CATRVLTAGEQYF.

The DNA of the CDR3 is TGTGCCAGCTCACCAGGACTTATGAACACCGGGGAGCTGTTTTTT. It encodes CASSPGLMNTGELFF. The chain recombines TRBV18 with TRBJ2-2; possibly TRBD2 for D (5 bases). Trimming removed 2 bases from V and 1 base from J, with 8 bases in between. Germline-derived CDR1 and CDR2 are KGHSH and LQKENI. This CDR3 spans 15 amino acids.

The chain combines TRBV7-2 with TRBJ1-1; 8 nucleotides align to TRBD1. CDR3 size: 17 residues. The J segment lost 0 bases and the V segment lost 5 bases, leaving 11 bases of the junction unmatched. Germline CDR1 is SGHTA and CDR2 is FQGNSA. CDR3 sequence (DNA): TGTGCCAGCAGCCCCCAGGGGGCGCGGGGAATGAACACTGAAGCTTTCTTT. Translated: CASSPQGARGMNTEAFF.

This chain joins TRBV7-6 and TRBJ1-5; D is perhaps TRBD1 (5 bases). Germline lookup yields CDR1 SGHVS and CDR2 FNYEAQ. This CDR3 spans 13 amino acids. With 5 bases removed from V and 6 bases from J, the gap between germline ends came to 11 bases. This chain's CDR3 is CASSVDRGQPQHF. CDR3 nucleotide sequence: TGTGCCAGCAGCGTTGACAGAGGTCAGCCCCAGCATTTT. The full variable domain, in which reference TRBV7-6 and TRBJ1-5 provide the parts outside the CDR3, is GAGVSQSPRYKVTKRGQDVALRCDPISGHVSLYWYRQALGQGPEFLTYFNYEAQQDKSGLPNDRFSAERPEGSISTLTIQRTEQRDSAMYRCASSVDRGQPQHFGDGTRLSIL.

The sample holds a few counts of this clone. The gene calls are TRBV2 and TRBJ2-7; 7 bases map to TRBD2. The CDR3 runs 15 residues. The J segment lost 3 bases and the V segment lost 2 bases, leaving 7 bases of the junction unmatched. In germline, CDR1 is SNHLY, CDR2 FYNNEI. In DNA form, the CDR3 reads TGTGCCAGCAGTGAAAGTCTAGCGGCAAACTACGAGCAGTACTTC. Translating gives CASSESLAANYEQYF.

This chain joins TRBV7-2 and TRBJ2-5, with 11 positions matching TRBD1. V lost 6 bases to trimming and J lost 5 bases; unmatched junction nucleotides: 8. CDR3 length: 15 residues. Germline V CDR1 and CDR2: SGHTA, FQGNSA. For the CDR3, the DNA is TGTGCCAGCAGTCGCGGAGGACAGGGGGCGGAGACCCAGTACTTC. It is translated as CASSRGGQGAETQYF.

The table lists this clone with a few counts. This likely reflects a read error, since a far larger clone is one base away. The same CDR3 also results from other DNA sequences found in this sample. The V and J genes are TRBV6-5 and TRBJ2-1, with D hard to call. Germline-derived CDR1 and CDR2 are MNHEY and SVGAGI. The V gene lost 6 bases and the J gene lost 4 bases, with 4 bases spanning the gap. This CDR3 is built from 11 residues. The CDR3: CASSLYNEQFF. For the CDR3, the DNA is TGTGCCAGCAGCTTGTACAATGAGCAGTTCTTC.

This chain uses TRBV7-3 with TRBJ2-2; D possibly corresponds to TRBD2 (6 bases). The CDR3 has 14 amino acids. The germline gives CDR1 SGHTA, CDR2 FQGTGA. Trimming took 3 bases from V and 6 from J, leaving 11 bases between them. CDR3 sequence reads: CASSFMGLAGELFF. The DNA for the CDR3 is TGTGCCAGCAGCTTCATGGGACTCGCCGGGGAGCTGTTTTTT.

The chain's CDR3 is CSGRDRPYEQYF. CDR3 sequence (DNA): TGCAGCGGCCGGGACCGCCCCTACGAGCAGTACTTC. This chain connects TRBV29-1 to TRBJ2-7, with D possibly called TRBD1 or TRBD2 (5 bases each). The CDR3 is 12 residues long. V was clipped by 7 bases and J by 2 bases, with 12 bases between them. The germline V gene encodes CDR1 SQVTM and CDR2 ANQGSEA.

The chain uses TRBV11-2 and TRBJ1-1; D not resolved. The CDR3 loop spans 12 amino acids. With 4 bases removed from V and 6 bases from J, the gap between germline ends came to 9 bases. Germline V CDR1 and CDR2: SGHAT, FQNNGV. CDR3 in DNA: TGTGCCAGCAGCTCCTGGAGTGCTGAAGCTTTCTTT. Amino acid sequence: CASSSWSAEAFF.

This clone has just a few counts. The rearrangement links TRBV4-3 to TRBJ1-2; D is unclear. CDR1 LGHNA and CDR2 YSLEER come from the germline V gene. Trimming pared 0 bases from V and 4 bases from J, leaving 9 bases between. The CDR3 length is 14 residues. The CDR3 nucleotides are TGCGCCAGCAGCCAAGAATTATCCTCCTATGGCTACACCTTC. This encodes CASSQELSSYGYTF.

The rearrangement joins TRBV28 to TRBJ1-2; 10 bases line up with TRBD1. Unmatched junction bases numbered 10, after V lost 3 bases and J lost 6 bases. The CDR3 is 16 amino acids. Germline CDR1 is MDHEN and CDR2 is SYDVKM. The CDR3 region has the DNA TGTGCCAGCAGTTTGACCACTCCCGGGACAGGGGATGGCTACACCTTC. It translates to CASSLTTPGTGDGYTF.

V and J are TRBV6-6 and TRBJ1-5; D not certain. The CDR3 consists of 14 residues. Trimming pared 8 bases from V and 1 base from J, leaving 12 bases between. The germline gives CDR1 MNHNY, CDR2 SVGAGI (reference sequence). Written as DNA, the CDR3 is TGTGCCAGCGAAGGAGGGCCGAGCAATCAGCCCCAGCATTTT. It encodes CASEGGPSNQPQHF.

The chain combines TRBV5-4 with TRBJ2-3, with TRBD2 matching 15 bases. CDR1 SGHNT and CDR2 YYREEE come from the germline V gene (reference sequence). V lost 4 bases, J lost 1 base, and 7 bases stayed unmatched. The CDR3 sequence is 18 residues long. CDR3 amino acids: CASSPGTSGGPGTDTQYF. In DNA, the CDR3 is TGTGCCAGCAGCCCCGGGACTAGCGGGGGGCCTGGCACAGATACGCAGTATTTT.

The chain is built from TRBV5-1 and TRBJ1-4, with D hard to call. Trimming shortened V by 0 bases and J by 8 bases, and 8 bases separated the two germline ends. The CDR3 runs to 13 residues. The germline V gene encodes CDR1 SGHRS and CDR2 YFSETQ. DNA of the CDR3: TGCGCCAGCAGCTTGGGGATAGAGGAAAAACTGTTTTTT. This gives the protein CASSLGIEEKLFF.

This clone has a handful of counts. This chain connects TRBV18 to TRBJ2-7; 10 bases agree with TRBD2. Germline CDR1 reads KGHSH; CDR2 reads LQKENI. The CDR3 loop spans 15 amino acids. The V gene end was trimmed by 2 bases and the J gene end by 3 bases; junction bases not matched to a gene: 4. Written as DNA, the CDR3 is TGTGCCAGCTCACCAGGAACTAGCGGGAACTACGAGCAGTACTTC. The encoded protein is CASSPGTSGNYEQYF.

The genes are TRBV30 and TRBJ1-1; D is unclear. Germline V lookup: CDR1 GTSNPN, CDR2 SVGIG (reference sequence). V lost 5 bases, J lost 10 bases, and 20 bases lay in between. The CDR3 length is 13 residues. CDR3 sequence (DNA): TGTGCCTGGTGGGCGGGGTTCCCCGGCCCAGCTTTCTTT. This sequence encodes CAWWAGFPGPAFF.

This clone was seen more than once but under ten times. V usage is TRBV11-2 and J usage is TRBJ2-3; D possibly matches TRBD1 or TRBD2 (5 bases each). The germline CDR1 and CDR2 sequences are SGHAT and FQNNGV. This CDR3 spans 13 amino acids. With 8 bases removed from V and 0 bases from J, the gap between germline ends came to 9 bases. DNA of the CDR3: TGTGCCAGCGGGACCGGTAGCACAGATACGCAGTATTTT. Translation gives CASGTGSTDTQYF.

The chain uses TRBV2 and TRBJ2-1, with TRBD1 as a possible D gene (6 bases). Trimming removed 7 bases at V and 5 bases at J, with 12 bases between. The CDR3 covers 13 residues. Germline-derived CDR1 and CDR2 are SNHLY and FYNNEI. The CDR3 here is CASTQGLNNEQFF. The CDR3 DNA reads TGTGCCAGCACCCAGGGGCTAAACAATGAGCAGTTCTTC.

Only a few counts were recorded for this clone. The CDR3 nucleotides are TGTGCCAGCAGTTATAGGGGCACCATCCCGAATTCACCCCTCCACTTT. Translating it yields CASSYRGTIPNSPLHF. The rearrangement uses TRBV6-6 and TRBJ1-6; possible D gene TRBD1, 5 bases. The germline V and J ends were trimmed by 3 bases and 7 bases, with 16 bases remaining between them. This CDR3 has 16 amino acids. Germline V gene lookup returns CDR1 MNHNY and CDR2 SVGAGI (reference sequence).

This clone was counted between two and nine times. CDR3 region: CASSPQGVVSYEQYF. DNA for the CDR3: TGTGCCAGCAGCCCTCAGGGGGTAGTTTCCTACGAGCAGTACTTC. V usage is TRBV7-2 and J usage is TRBJ2-7, with 7 bases lining up with TRBD1. The trim removed 5 bases at V and 1 base at J, leaving 8 bases unmatched. The CDR3 is 15 residues long. Germline CDR1 is SGHTA and CDR2 is FQGNSA.

The chain couples TRBV7-2 to TRBJ2-7; TRBD2 agrees at 7 bases. Germline V gene lookup returns CDR1 SGHTA and CDR2 FQGNSA. The CDR3 consists of 16 residues. After removal of 2 bases from V and 7 bases from J, the junction contained 14 bases not matched to a gene. Written as DNA, the CDR3 is TGTGCCAGCAGCTTATACGGTGGGGCGGGAGCAGGGGAGCAGTACTTC. Amino acid sequence: CASSLYGGAGAGEQYF.

Only a few counts were recorded for this clone. J is TRBJ2-1 and V is TRBV6-6; D gene unclear. The germline CDR1 and CDR2 sequences are MNHNY and SVGAGI (reference sequence). This CDR3 has 13 amino acids. V shed 5 bases and J shed 6 bases, with 11 bases lying between them. The CDR3 DNA reads TGTGCCAGCAGTACCGTACTTGCCAATGAGCAGTTCTTC. This sequence encodes CASSTVLANEQFF.

This clone was observed a few times. This chain joins TRBV2 and TRBJ2-1, with D possibly being TRBD1 (5 bases). CDR1 is SNHLY and CDR2 is FYNNEI in the germline V gene. V was clipped by 8 bases and J by 0 bases, with 14 bases between them. CDR3 length: 15 residues. The CDR3 coding sequence is TGTGCCAGCTCCGAAAGGGGCGTCTCCTACAATGAGCAGTTCTTC. It is translated as CASSERGVSYNEQFF.

To note about this clone: No DNA is shown, since the ends of the CDR3 on it are uncertain; the CDR3 is the one TCRdb lists. The chain combines TRBV2 with TRBJ2-1; TRBD2 is the table's D call, not checked against the DNA. CDR1 and CDR2 from the germline V gene are SNHLY and FYNNEI. The CDR3 spans 12 amino acids, including both terminal residues. The chain's CDR3 is CASFGAGVEQFF.